This T cell receptor beta chain is from a study of beta chain features in type 1 diabetes. Study results and limitations: A moderate, significant TCRB CDR3 shortening appeared in type 1 diabetes across four CD4+ subsets.

Germline lookup yields CDR1 SGHRS and CDR2 YFSETQ. The CDR3 runs 15 residues. Trimming at V came to 1 base and at J to 3 bases, leaving 4 bases not matched to a gene. Expressed TCRB transcripts got sequenced, as all isolated RNA was reverse transcribed. Libraries were prepared by immunoSEQ multiplex PCR; TCRdb keeps only in-frame clonotypes and omits some of them. Among roughly 300,000 clones listed, roughly 9% were seen once. In this sample, this clone turned up a few times. What it binds is unknown. Sample: central memory CD4+ T cells from blood. This clonotype was sampled from a man younger than 40 with type 1 diabetes. This sequence joins TRBV5-1 and TRBJ2-7; 10 bases map to TRBD1. The CDR3 DNA reads as TGCGCCAGCAGCTTGTCGACAGGGGGCATCTACGAGCAGTACTTC. Its translation: CASSLSTGGIYEQYF.